Each of the 8 T cell receptor beta chains below was sequenced from the same sample in a study of blood T cell repertoires in COVID-19. Libraries were prepared by immunoSEQ multiplex PCR; TCRdb keeps only in-frame clonotypes and omits some of them. The repertoire holds about 50,000 clones, with 84% as singletons. Specimen: peripheral blood. The origin of the receptors is a man between 65 and 85 years old with active COVID-19.

The chain joins TRBV7-2 to TRBJ2-5; no clear D. The CDR3 has 15 residues. Trimming left V 4 bases short and J 2 bases short, with 14 bases between. Germline V CDR1 and CDR2: SGHTA, FQGNSA. CDR3 protein: CASSSRGPTQETQYF. CDR3 coding DNA: TGTGCCAGCAGCTCCAGAGGTCCTACACAAGAGACCCAGTACTTC.

V is TRBV7-2 and J is TRBJ2-7; 8 nucleotides agree with TRBD2. The CDR3 contains 14 residues. V dropped 4 bases and J dropped 7; count of bases not matched to a gene: 9. Per the germline V gene, CDR1 is SGHTA and CDR2 is FQGNSA. The CDR3 loop reads CASSWGSGTGEQYF. Written as DNA, the CDR3 is TGTGCCAGCAGCTGGGGTAGCGGGACTGGGGAGCAGTACTTC.

The CDR3 here is CASSPRRLAGVETQYF. The CDR3 bases are TGTGCCAGCAGCCCCCGGAGACTAGCGGGAGTAGAGACCCAGTACTTC. The gene calls are TRBV3-1 (or the pseudogene TRBV3-2) and TRBJ2-5; TRBD2 matches at 12 bases. The CDR3 is 16 residues long. The germline V gene encodes CDR1 LGHDT and CDR2 YNNKEL (reference sequence). The ends lost 4 bases at V and 4 bases at J; junction bases unmatched: 7.

This sequence joins TRBV2 and TRBJ2-7; weak D call: TRBD2 (5 bases). This CDR3 has 10 residues. V lost 9 bases and J 6 bases, leaving 9 bases between the germline ends. Germline CDR1 and CDR2: SNHLY and FYNNEI. CDR3 nucleotides: TGTGCCAGGGGAGCTGGCGAGCAGTACTTC. Translating gives CARGAGEQYF.

This chain connects TRBV3-1 (or the pseudogene TRBV3-2) to TRBJ2-3; 9 bases map to TRBD2. CDR3 length: 17 residues. V dropped 4 bases and J dropped 2; count of bases not matched to a gene: 10. Germline values: CDR1 LGHDT, CDR2 YNNKEL (reference sequence). CDR3 in DNA: TGTGCCAGCAGCCGCCCCAAGAGCGGGAGGAACACAGATACGCAGTATTTT. As protein: CASSRPKSGRNTDTQYF.

V and J are TRBV5-6 and TRBJ2-7; 7 bases are a match to TRBD2. Germline V gene sequence: CDR1 SGHDT, CDR2 YYEEEE. The CDR3 has 14 residues. The trim removed 1 base at V and 2 bases at J, leaving 3 bases unmatched. Here the CDR3 reads CASSLSGLAYEQYF. The CDR3, as DNA: TGTGCCAGCAGCTTGTCCGGACTAGCCTACGAGCAGTACTTC.

This chain uses TRBV30 with TRBJ1-1; the D is unclear. V was trimmed by 2 bases and J by 1 base, leaving 8 bases between them. Germline-derived CDR1 and CDR2 are GTSNPN and SVGIG (reference sequence). The CDR3 sequence is 13 residues long. CDR3 amino acids: CAWSRETNTEAFF. The DNA of the CDR3 is TGTGCCTGGAGTAGGGAGACGAACACTGAAGCTTTCTTT.

This chain joins TRBV6-4 and TRBJ2-3; the D gene is possibly TRBD2 (5 bases). V gave up 5 bases and J gave up 5 bases, with 11 bases separating them. This CDR3 contains 13 residues. Germline V gene lookup returns CDR1 MRHNA and CDR2 SNTAGT. The CDR3 bases are TGTGCCAGCAGTTCTCGAGAGGGAGATACGCAGTATTTT. Its protein is CASSSREGDTQYF.